This TCR beta chain is drawn from a study of T cells after yellow fever vaccination. This clonotype was counted ten times or more. The antigen remains unidentified. The TCR cDNA carried a universal primer site and UMIs from 5'RACE template switching. In TCRdb, the 5' RACE reads were re-called with MiXCR into one record per CDR3 protein. The sample consists of under 300,000 distinct CDR3 sequences, approximately 6.3% of them appearing once. The V gene's germline CDR1 is SGDLS and CDR2 YYNGEE. Trimming stripped 4 bases from V and 2 bases from J, with 14 bases between. The CDR3 spans 15 residues. Whole-study findings and limits: The study noted that FACS-sorted repertoires could contain abundant clonotypes contaminating from the bulk population. Secondary responses were weaker yet peaked faster, day 5 versus 15. Subsequent to the booster, the majority of primary-vaccination clones reappeared (around 96% CD4, 80% to 90% CD8).

The chain recombines TRBV9 with TRBJ2-3; D possibly corresponds to TRBD1 (5 bases). The sample consisted of CD4+ T cells sorted from PBMCs, taken on the day of the yellow fever booster vaccination. The sequence came from a man aged 25 to 40 who received the YFV17D yellow fever vaccine. The CDR3 loop is CASSRGHGNTDTQYF. The DNA for the CDR3 is TGTGCCAGCAGCCGAGGACACGGAAACACAGATACGCAGTATTTT.